Below, 8 T cell receptor beta chains from the same sample are listed, as sequenced in a study of T cells in Graves' hyperthyroidism and ophthalmopathy. It was RNA transcripts that yielded the amplified TCR beta CDR3 regions. HTBI primers were the set used in a first-round RT-PCR of the TCR CDR3. TCRdb re-called the multiplex PCR reads with MiXCR, one entry per CDR3 protein. There are roughly 350,000 distinct CDR3 sequences in the sample; roughly 15% occur only once, and 34% lies in the top ten. The sequenced sample consisted of blood. These receptors came from a woman aged 40 to 49 with Graves' ophthalmopathy.

This clonotype was seen ten or more times. CDR3 nucleotide sequence: TGTGCCACTAGAGGCCTAAGGTCGGGGGGCTACACCTTC. This sequence encodes CATRGLRSGGYTF. The chain is built from TRBV3-1 and TRBJ1-2; unclear D gene. Between the trimmed V and J ends, which lost 10 bases and 8 bases, there was a span of 20 bases. CDR3 length equals 13 residues. Germline V gene data show CDR1 as LGHDT and CDR2 as YNNKEL (reference sequence).

This clonotype was counted ten times or more. The chain uses TRBV20-1 and TRBJ2-1; 14 positions agree with TRBD2. CDR3 length equals 15 residues. Germline assignment: CDR1 DFQATT and CDR2 SNEGSKA (reference sequence). The ends lost 4 bases at V and 8 bases at J; junction bases unmatched: 7. CDR3 sequence (DNA): TGCAGTGCTAAAGGGACTAGCGGGAGAGGGCATGAGCAGTTCTTC. Protein sequence: CSAKGTSGRGHEQFF.

This clonotype was recorded many times. The chain combines TRBV2 with TRBJ2-6; D unclear. CDR3 length: 15 residues. The germline V gene has CDR1 SNHLY and CDR2 FYNNEI. Trimming pared 1 base from V and 0 bases from J, leaving 4 bases between. DNA for the CDR3: TGTGCCAGCAGTGAAGTTTTCTCTGGGGCCAACGTCCTGACTTTC. It is translated as CASSEVFSGANVLTF. Full variable domain (remainder filled in from reference TRBV2 and TRBJ2-6): EPEVTQTPSHQVTQMGQEVILRCVPISNHLYFYWYRQILGQKVEFLVSFYNNEISEKSEIFDDQFSVERPDGSNFTLKIRSTKLEDSAMYFCASSEVFSGANVLTFGAGSRLTVL.

The chain is built from TRBV5-1 and TRBJ1-4; TRBD1 is a possible D gene (6 bases). The V gene lost 1 base and the J gene lost 7 bases, with 11 bases spanning the gap. CDR1 and CDR2 from the germline V gene are SGHRS and YFSETQ. There are 14 residues in the CDR3. CDR3 sequence: CASSLQGLGEKLFF. The CDR3 DNA sequence: TGCGCCAGCAGCTTGCAGGGGCTGGGTGAAAAACTGTTTTTT.

The CDR3 DNA reads as TGTGCCAGTAGTATCTGGAGCAATCAGCCCCAGCATTTT. It codes for CASSIWSNQPQHF. The chain couples TRBV19 to TRBJ1-5; no clear D gene. This CDR3 contains 13 residues. Trimming took 3 bases from V and 1 from J, leaving 4 bases between them. CDR1 and CDR2 from the germline V gene are LNHDA and SQIVND (reference sequence). The complete variable domain, with remaining parts taken from reference TRBV19 and TRBJ1-5, reads DGGITQSPKYLFRKEGQNVTLSCEQNLNHDAMYWYRQDPGQGLRLIYYSQIVNDFQKGDIAEGYSVSREKKESFPLTVTSAQKNPTAFYLCASSIWSNQPQHFGDGTRLSIL.

This chain connects TRBV4-1 to TRBJ2-7; maybe TRBD2 (6 bases). Germline-derived CDR1 and CDR2 are MGHRA and YSYEKL. This CDR3 spans 16 amino acids. V was shortened by 3 bases and J by 6 bases, with 21 bases between the two germline ends. The CDR3 nucleotides read TGCGCCAGCAGCCATATTAGGGACGGGGGTAACCGCGAGCAGTACTTC. Its protein is CASSHIRDGGNREQYF.

This rearrangement joins TRBV4-1 to TRBJ2-1; D is perhaps TRBD2 (6 bases). V was shortened by 5 bases and J by 2 bases, with 19 bases between the two germline ends. This CDR3 comprises 17 residues. CDR1 MGHRA and CDR2 YSYEKL come from the germline V gene. The CDR3 bases are TGCGCCAGCAGCTCAAGGGCGGCGGGGAGCACCTACAATGAGCAGTTCTTC. It specifies CASSSRAAGSTYNEQFF.

This clonotype was seen a handful of times. This chain links TRBV19 with TRBJ2-5, with D tentatively TRBD2 (7 bases). V shed 3 bases and J shed 3 bases, with 14 bases lying between them. This CDR3 contains 15 residues. The germline V gene encodes CDR1 LNHDA and CDR2 SQIVND (reference sequence). Here the CDR3 reads CASSIMGGQEETQYF. CDR3 nucleotides: TGTGCCAGTAGTATCATGGGGGGGCAGGAAGAGACCCAGTACTTC.